Below, one T cell receptor beta chain is given with its context. No antigen is known for it. Per-base qualities were not stored, and no clone one base away is much larger. The data were taken from a study of T cell changes during pregnancy in multiple sclerosis (dated by TCRdb to between 2019 and 2020). Some background on the complete study: In women with multiple sclerosis, the researchers looked at how the T cell repertoire shifted as pregnancy progressed.

Including the terminal cysteine and phenylalanine, the CDR3 comprises 16 residues. Only CDR3 DNA is held: 48 bases, read in frame from base 1. From V the trimming removes 2 bases and from J it removes 3 bases, while the gene matches leave 3 bases of the junction unaccounted for. Taken from the germline V gene, the CDR1 and CDR2 loops are SGHVS and FQNEAQ. The receptor library was made with the immunoSEQ multiplex PCR assay. The table comes from immuneACCESS by way of TCRdb, which keeps in-frame sequences with V and J called. Part of the clones is missing from these tables; in studies checked, under half for an unresolved V gene and the rest for unknown reasons. The sample table lists around 100,000 clones, approximately 92% of them with a count of one. The ten biggest clones cover about 1.9% of the sample.

The chain is assembled from TRBV7-8 and TRBJ2-2; 10 bases in between match TRBD1. The source material was peripheral blood, sampled after pregnancy. The TCR comes from a female donor with multiple sclerosis, enrolled in a pregnancy study. The nucleotide sequence is TGTGCCAGCAGCTTAAGACAGGGGGCAGACACCGGGGAGCTGTTTTTT. Its protein product is CASSLRQGADTGELFF.